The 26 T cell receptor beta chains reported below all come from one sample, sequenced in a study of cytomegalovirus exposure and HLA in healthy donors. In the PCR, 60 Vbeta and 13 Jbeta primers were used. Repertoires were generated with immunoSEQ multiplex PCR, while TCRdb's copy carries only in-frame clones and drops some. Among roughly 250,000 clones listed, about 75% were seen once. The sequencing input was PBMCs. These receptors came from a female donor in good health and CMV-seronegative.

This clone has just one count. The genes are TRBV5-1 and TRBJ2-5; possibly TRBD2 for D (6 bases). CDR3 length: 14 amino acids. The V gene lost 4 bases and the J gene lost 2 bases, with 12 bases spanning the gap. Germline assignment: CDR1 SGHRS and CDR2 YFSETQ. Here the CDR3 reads CASSGDGGQETQYF. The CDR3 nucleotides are TGCGCCAGCAGCGGGGACGGAGGGCAAGAGACCCAGTACTTC.

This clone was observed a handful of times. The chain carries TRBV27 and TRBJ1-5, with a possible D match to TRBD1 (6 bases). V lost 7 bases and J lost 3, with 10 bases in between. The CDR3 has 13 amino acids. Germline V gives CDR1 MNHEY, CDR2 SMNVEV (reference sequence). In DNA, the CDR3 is TGTGCCAGCAAACAGGGTTACAATCAGCCCCAGCATTTT. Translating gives CASKQGYNQPQHF.

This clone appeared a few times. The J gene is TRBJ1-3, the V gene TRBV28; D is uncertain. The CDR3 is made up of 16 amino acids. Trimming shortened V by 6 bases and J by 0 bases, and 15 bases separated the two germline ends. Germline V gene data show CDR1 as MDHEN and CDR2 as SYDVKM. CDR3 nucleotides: TGTGCCAGCAGCCTACCCGCGGGCTTCTCTGGAAACACCATATATTTT. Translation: CASSLPAGFSGNTIYF.

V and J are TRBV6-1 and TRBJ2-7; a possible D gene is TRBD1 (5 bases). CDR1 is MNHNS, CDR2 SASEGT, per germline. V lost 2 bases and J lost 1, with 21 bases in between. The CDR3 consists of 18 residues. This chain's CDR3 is CASSETNRAQGRSYEQYF. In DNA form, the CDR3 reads TGTGCCAGCAGTGAAACAAACCGGGCCCAGGGTAGGTCCTACGAGCAGTACTTC.

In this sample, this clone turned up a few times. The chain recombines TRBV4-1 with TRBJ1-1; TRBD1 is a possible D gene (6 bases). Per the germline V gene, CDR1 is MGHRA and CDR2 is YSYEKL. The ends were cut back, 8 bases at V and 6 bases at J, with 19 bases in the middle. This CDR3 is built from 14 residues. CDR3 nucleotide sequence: TGCGCCAGCGTAAAGGAGGGGGGGCGGCCTGAAGCTTTCTTT. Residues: CASVKEGGRPEAFF.

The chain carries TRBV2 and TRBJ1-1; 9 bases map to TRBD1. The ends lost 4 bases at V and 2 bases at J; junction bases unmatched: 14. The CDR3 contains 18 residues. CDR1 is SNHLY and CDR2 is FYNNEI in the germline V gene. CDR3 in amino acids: CASSGPGTGRGVNTEAFF. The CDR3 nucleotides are TGTGCCAGCAGTGGTCCCGGGACAGGGAGGGGAGTAAACACTGAAGCTTTCTTT.

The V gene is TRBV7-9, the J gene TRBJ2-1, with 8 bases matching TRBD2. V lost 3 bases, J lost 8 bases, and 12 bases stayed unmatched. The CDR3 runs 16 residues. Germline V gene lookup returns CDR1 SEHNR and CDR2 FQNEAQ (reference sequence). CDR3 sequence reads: CASSFIGTRGGDEQFF. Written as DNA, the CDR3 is TGTGCCAGCAGCTTCATCGGGACTAGGGGCGGCGATGAGCAGTTCTTC.

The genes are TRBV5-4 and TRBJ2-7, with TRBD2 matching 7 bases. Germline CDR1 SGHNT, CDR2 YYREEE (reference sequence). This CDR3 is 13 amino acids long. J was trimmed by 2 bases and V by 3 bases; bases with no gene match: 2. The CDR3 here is CASSSAGPYEQYF. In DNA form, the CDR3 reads TGTGCCAGCAGCTCAGCGGGACCCTACGAGCAGTACTTC.

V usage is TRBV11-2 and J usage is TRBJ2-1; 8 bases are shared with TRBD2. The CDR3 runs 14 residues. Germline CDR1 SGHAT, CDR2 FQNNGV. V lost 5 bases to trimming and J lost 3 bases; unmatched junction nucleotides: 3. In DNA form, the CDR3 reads TGTGCCAGCAGCACCACTAGCGGCTACAATGAGCAGTTCTTC. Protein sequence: CASSTTSGYNEQFF.

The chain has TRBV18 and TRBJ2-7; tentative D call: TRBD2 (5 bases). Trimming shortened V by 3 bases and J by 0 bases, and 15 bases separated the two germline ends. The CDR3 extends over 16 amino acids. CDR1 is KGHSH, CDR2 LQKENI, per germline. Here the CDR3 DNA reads TGTGCCAGCTCACCCCTTAGGCAGGAGGTCTCCTACGAGCAGTACTTC. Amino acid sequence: CASSPLRQEVSYEQYF.

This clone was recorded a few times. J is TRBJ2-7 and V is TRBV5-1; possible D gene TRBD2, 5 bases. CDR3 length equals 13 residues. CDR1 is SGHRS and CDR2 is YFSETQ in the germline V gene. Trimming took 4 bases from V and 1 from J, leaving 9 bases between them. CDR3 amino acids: CASSLRTSYEQYF. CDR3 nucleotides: TGCGCCAGCAGCCTGAGGACTTCCTACGAGCAGTACTTC. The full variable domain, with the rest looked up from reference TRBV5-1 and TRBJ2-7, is KAGVTQTPRYLIKTRGQQVTLSCSPISGHRSVSWYQQTPGQGLQFLFEYFSETQRNKGNFPGRFSGRQFSNSRSEMNVSTLELGDSALYLCASSLRTSYEQYFGPGTRLTVT.

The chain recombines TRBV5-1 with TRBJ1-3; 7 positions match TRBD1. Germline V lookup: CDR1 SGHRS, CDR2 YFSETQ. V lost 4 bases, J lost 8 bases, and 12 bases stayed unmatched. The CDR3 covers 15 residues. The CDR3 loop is CASSPALTGVHTIYF. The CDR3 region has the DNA TGCGCCAGCAGCCCAGCACTTACAGGGGTGCACACCATATATTTT. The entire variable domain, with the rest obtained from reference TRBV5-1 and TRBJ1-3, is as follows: KAGVTQTPRYLIKTRGQQVTLSCSPISGHRSVSWYQQTPGQGLQFLFEYFSETQRNKGNFPGRFSGRQFSNSRSEMNVSTLELGDSALYLCASSPALTGVHTIYFGEGSWLTVV.

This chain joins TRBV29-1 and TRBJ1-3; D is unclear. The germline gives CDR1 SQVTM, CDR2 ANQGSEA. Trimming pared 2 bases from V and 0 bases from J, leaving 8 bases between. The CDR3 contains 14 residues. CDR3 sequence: CSVELNNSGNTIYF. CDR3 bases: TGCAGCGTTGAACTGAACAACTCTGGAAACACCATATATTTT.

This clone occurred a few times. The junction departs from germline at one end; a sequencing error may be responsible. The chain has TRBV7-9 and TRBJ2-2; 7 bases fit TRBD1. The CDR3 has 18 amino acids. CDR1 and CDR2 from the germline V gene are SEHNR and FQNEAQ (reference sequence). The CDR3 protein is CSSSLVWGQTLNTGELFF. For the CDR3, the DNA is TGTTCCAGCAGCTTAGTGTGGGGACAGACATTAAACACCGGGGAGCTGTTTTTT.

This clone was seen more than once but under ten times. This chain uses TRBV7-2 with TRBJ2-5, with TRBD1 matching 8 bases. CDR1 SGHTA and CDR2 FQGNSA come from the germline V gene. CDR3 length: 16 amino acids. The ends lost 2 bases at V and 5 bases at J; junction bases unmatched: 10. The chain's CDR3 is CASSLNSGQGWETQYF. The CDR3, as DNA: TGTGCCAGCAGCTTAAATTCAGGACAGGGCTGGGAGACCCAGTACTTC.

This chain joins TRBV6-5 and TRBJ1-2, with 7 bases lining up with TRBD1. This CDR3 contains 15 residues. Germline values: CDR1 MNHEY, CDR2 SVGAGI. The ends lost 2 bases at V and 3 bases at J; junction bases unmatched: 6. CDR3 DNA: TGTGCCAGCAGTTACCCGGGACAGCCTTACTATGGCTACACCTTC. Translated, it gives CASSYPGQPYYGYTF.

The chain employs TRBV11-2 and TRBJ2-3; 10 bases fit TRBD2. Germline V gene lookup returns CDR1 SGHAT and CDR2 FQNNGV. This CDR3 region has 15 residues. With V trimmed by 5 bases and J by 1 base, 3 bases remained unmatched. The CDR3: CASSLGTSGTDTQYF. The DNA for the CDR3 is TGTGCCAGCAGCCTGGGGACTAGCGGCACAGATACGCAGTATTTT.

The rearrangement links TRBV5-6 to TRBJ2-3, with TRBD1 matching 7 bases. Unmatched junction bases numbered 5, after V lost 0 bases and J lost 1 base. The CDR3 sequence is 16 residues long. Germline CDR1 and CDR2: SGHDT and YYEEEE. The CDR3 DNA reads TGTGCCAGCAGCTTGGACAGGGGATGGGGCACAGATACGCAGTATTTT. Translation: CASSLDRGWGTDTQYF. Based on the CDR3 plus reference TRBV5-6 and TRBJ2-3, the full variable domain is DAGVTQSPTHLIKTRGQQVTLRCSPKSGHDTVSWYQQALGQGPQFIFQYYEEEERQRGNFPDRFSGHQFPNYSSELNVNALLLGDSALYLCASSLDRGWGTDTQYFGPGTRLTVL.

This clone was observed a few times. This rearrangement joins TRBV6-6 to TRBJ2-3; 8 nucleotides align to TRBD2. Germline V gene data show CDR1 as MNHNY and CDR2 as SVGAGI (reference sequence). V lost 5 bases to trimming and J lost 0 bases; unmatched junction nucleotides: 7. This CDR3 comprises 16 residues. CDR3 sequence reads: CASSKTREGSTDTQYF. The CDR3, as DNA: TGTGCCAGCAGTAAGACCCGGGAGGGCAGCACAGATACGCAGTATTTT.

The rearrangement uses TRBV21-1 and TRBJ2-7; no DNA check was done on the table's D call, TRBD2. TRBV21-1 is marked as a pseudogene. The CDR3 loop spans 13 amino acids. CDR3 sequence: CASSTWTGYEQYF. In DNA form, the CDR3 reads TGTGCCAGCAGCACGTGGACTGGCTACGAGCAGTACTTC.

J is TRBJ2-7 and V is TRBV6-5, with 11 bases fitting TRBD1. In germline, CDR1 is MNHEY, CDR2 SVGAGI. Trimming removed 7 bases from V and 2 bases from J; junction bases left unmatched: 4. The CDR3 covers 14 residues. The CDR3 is CASTGTGGAYEQYF. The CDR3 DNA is TGTGCCAGCACCGGGACAGGGGGGGCCTACGAGCAGTACTTC.

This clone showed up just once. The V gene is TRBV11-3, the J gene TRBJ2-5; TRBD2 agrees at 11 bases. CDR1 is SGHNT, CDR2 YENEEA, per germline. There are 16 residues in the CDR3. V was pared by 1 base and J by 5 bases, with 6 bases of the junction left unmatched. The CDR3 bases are TGTGCCAGCAGCTTAGGGTCTAGCGGGAGGACCGAGACCCAGTACTTC. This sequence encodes CASSLGSSGRTETQYF.

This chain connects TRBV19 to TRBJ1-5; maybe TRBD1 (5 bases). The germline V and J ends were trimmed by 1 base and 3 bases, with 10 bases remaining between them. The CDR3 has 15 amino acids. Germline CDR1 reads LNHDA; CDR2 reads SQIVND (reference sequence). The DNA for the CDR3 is TGTGCCAGTAGTATAGTACAGGAAAACAATCAGCCCCAGCATTTT. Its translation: CASSIVQENNQPQHF. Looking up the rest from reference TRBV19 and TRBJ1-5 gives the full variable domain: DGGITQSPKYLFRKEGQNVTLSCEQNLNHDAMYWYRQDPGQGLRLIYYSQIVNDFQKGDIAEGYSVSREKKESFPLTVTSAQKNPTAFYLCASSIVQENNQPQHFGDGTRLSIL.

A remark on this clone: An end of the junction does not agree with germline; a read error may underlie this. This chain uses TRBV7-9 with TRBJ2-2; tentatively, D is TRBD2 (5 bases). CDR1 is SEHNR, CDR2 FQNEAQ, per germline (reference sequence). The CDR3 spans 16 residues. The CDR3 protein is CSSSPIGGLNTGELFF. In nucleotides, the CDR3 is TGTTCCAGCAGCCCCATTGGCGGGTTGAACACCGGGGAGCTGTTTTTT.

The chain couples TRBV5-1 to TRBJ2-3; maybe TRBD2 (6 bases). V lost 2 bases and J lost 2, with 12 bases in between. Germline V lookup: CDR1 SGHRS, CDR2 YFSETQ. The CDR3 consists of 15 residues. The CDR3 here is CASSFRGTYTDTQYF. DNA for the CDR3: TGCGCCAGCAGCTTCCGAGGGACTTACACAGATACGCAGTATTTT.

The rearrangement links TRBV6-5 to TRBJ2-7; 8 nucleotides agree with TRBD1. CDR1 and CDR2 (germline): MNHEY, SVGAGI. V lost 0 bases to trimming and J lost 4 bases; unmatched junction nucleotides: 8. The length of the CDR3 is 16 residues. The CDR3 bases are TGTGCCAGCAGTTACTCTACGGGACAGGTCTTTTACGAGCAGTACTTC. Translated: CASSYSTGQVFYEQYF.